The sequence of this TCR beta chain was determined in a study of shared clonotypes between healthy human individuals. Splitting of each subset's genomic DNA was done evenly across several immunoSEQ plates. The DNA input per sorted-subset replicate PCR was 200 ng, corresponding to some 30,000 T cell genomes. Only in-frame clones appear in the TCRdb table, and some are missing; sequencing was by immunoSEQ multiplex PCR. The repertoire has over a million clones, roughly 96% of them found once; the top ten carry 0.95% to 1.5%. Healthy HIV-negative adults without recent acute infections or vaccinations served as donors. All the donors were Caucasian adults who lived in Nashville, Tennessee. The CDR3 is 17 amino acids. Trimming removed 5 bases from V and 6 bases from J, with 22 bases in between.

This sequence originates from a man aged 25-40 years in good health. Specimen: naive CD4+ T cells sorted from blood. As to subset: CD45RA+ positively selected. V is TRBV23-1 and J is TRBJ2-2; the D gene is possibly TRBD1 (5 bases). TRBV23-1 is an ORF, and what it does is uncertain. CDR3 nucleotides: TGCGCCAGCAGTGAAGGTGTGGATAGGGGAAGCCCCGGGGAGCTGTTTTTT. Encoded protein: CASSEGVDRGSPGELFF.